The source of this T cell receptor (beta chain) is a study of T cells in Graves' hyperthyroidism and ophthalmopathy. About the research overall: Peripheral blood was obtained at initial diagnosis, preceding any treatment.

Active moderate-to-severe ophthalmopathy, Clinical Activity Score at least 3, NOSPECS at least 4, under 3 months' duration. The diagnoses drew upon clinical symptoms, serum thyroxine and TRAb, thyroid ultrasound and orbital computed tomography. The source material, RNA transcripts, was used to amplify TCR beta CDR3 regions. The primer set for the first-round RT-PCR of the TCR CDR3 was HTBI. TCRdb re-called the multiplex PCR reads with MiXCR, one entry per CDR3 protein. The sample contains 300,000 to 450,000 distinct CDR3 sequences, roughly 15% of which appear only once. This clonotype has at least ten counts. No antigen is known for it. Overall study findings and caveats: Most thyroid clonotypes that were expanded above 0.001 also turned up in blood.

This clonotype was obtained from a woman in her 30s with Graves' ophthalmopathy. Material for sequencing was blood.

The CDR3 nucleotides are TGTGCCAGCAGCCCCAGGGCAGGGAGTACAGATACGCAGTATTTT. Translation gives CASSPRAGSTDTQYF. The V call is TRBV7-9, the J call TRBJ2-3, with D perhaps matching TRBD1 or TRBD2 (5 bases each). This CDR3 has 15 amino acids. Trimming removed 5 bases from V and 3 bases from J, with 15 bases in between. Germline V lookup: CDR1 SEHNR, CDR2 FQNEAQ (reference sequence). Full variable domain (remainder filled in from reference TRBV7-9 and TRBJ2-3): DTGVSQNPRHKITKRGQNVTFRCDPISEHNRLYWYRQTLGQGPEFLTYFQNEAQLEKSRLLSDRFSAERPKGSFSTLEIQRTEQGDSAMYLCASSPRAGSTDTQYFGPGTRLTVL.